This TCR beta chain is drawn from a study of OX40 agonist ivuxolimab in advanced cancers. V trimming: 4 bases; J trimming: 0 bases; junction bases outside the gene matches: 11. There are 17 residues in the CDR3. Per germline, CDR1 KGHSH and CDR2 LQKENI. The repertoire was sequenced with immunoSEQ multiplex PCR; TCRdb's copy has only in-frame clones and lacks some. The table includes some 72,000 clones, 70% to 85% detected once. The sequences come from CD4+ or CD8+ T cells sorted from blood, collected in a trial of the OX40 agonist ivuxolimab. The TCR comes from an adult with an advanced solid tumor such as melanoma, head and neck, liver or kidney cancer. This chain connects TRBV18 to TRBJ1-2, with 7 bases lining up with TRBD1. CDR3 sequence reads: CASSRTGTATSNYGYTF. The CDR3 DNA reads TGTGCCAGCTCACGGACCGGGACAGCTACCTCTAACTATGGCTACACCTTC.